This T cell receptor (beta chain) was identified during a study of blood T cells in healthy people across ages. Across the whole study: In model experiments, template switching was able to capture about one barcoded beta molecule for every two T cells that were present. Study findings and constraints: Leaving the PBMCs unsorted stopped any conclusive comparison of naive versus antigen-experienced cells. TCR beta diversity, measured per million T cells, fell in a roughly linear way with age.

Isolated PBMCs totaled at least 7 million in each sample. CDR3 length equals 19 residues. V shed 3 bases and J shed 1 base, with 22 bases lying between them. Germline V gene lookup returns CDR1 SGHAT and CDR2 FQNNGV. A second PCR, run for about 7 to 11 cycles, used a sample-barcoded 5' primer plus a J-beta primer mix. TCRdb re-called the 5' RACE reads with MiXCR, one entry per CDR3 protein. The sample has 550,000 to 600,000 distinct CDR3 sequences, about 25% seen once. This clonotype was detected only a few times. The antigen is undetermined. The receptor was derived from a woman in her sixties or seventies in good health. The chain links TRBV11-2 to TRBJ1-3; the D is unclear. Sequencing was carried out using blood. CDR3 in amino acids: CASSLLIGKRLSSGNTIYF. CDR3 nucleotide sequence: TGTGCCAGCAGCTTGCTTATAGGAAAACGGCTAAGTTCTGGAAACACCATATATTTT.